This TCR beta chain derives from a study of post-analysis software for immune sequencing data. Study context: The courses of disease that were included comprised relapsing-remitting, secondary progressive and progressive-relapsing multiple sclerosis.

Sequencing libraries made from TCR beta cDNA carried unique molecular identifiers. MiXCR, run by TCRdb on the PCR reads, gives a single entry per CDR3 protein. The data contain some 890,000 distinct CDR3 sequences, roughly 50% of them singletons. Study conclusions and caveats: Multiple sclerosis patients showed significantly lower normalized Chao1 diversity than controls did. Compared with controls, patients had more of roughly five TRBV segments, including TRBV5-6, TRBV5-1 and TRBV20-1.

The CDR3 totals 11 residues. From germline, CDR1 is SQVTM and CDR2 ANQGSEA. Between the trimmed V and J ends, which lost 8 bases and 4 bases, there was a span of 11 bases. This clonotype appeared a few times. What it recognizes is unknown. Sequencing input: blood. The V gene is TRBV29-1, the J gene TRBJ2-5; D is uncertain. This TCR was sampled from a girl aged 5 to 17 with multiple sclerosis. The DNA of the CDR3 is TGCAGCATCCCGGTTGGAGAGACCCAGTACTTC. It translates to CSIPVGETQYF.